Following are 19 T cell receptor beta chains from one sample sequenced in a study of cytomegalovirus exposure and HLA in healthy donors. Researchers ran the PCR with 60 Vbeta and 13 Jbeta primers. Some clones are missing from TCRdb's copy, which holds only in-frame ones; the method was immunoSEQ multiplex PCR. The sample shows around 100,000 clones, 76% of them seen only once. Sequenced input: PBMCs. These receptor sequences come from a woman under 30 in good health and CMV-seropositive.

This chain links TRBV14 with TRBJ2-1, with TRBD2 identical over 7 bases. V lost 0 bases and J lost 2; bases outside the gene matches: 7. The V gene's germline CDR1 is SGHDN and CDR2 FVKESK. There are 17 residues in the CDR3. The CDR3 nucleotides read TGTGCCAGCAGCCAAGATTGGCGCGCGGGGGCCTACAATGAGCAGTTCTTC. Protein product: CASSQDWRAGAYNEQFF.

The chain combines TRBV30 with TRBJ2-7, with TRBD2 matching over 8 bases. This CDR3 is 16 amino acids long. Trimming took 4 bases from V and 7 from J; bases not matched to a gene: 18. The V gene's germline CDR1 is GTSNPN and CDR2 SVGIG (reference sequence). CDR3 in DNA: TGTGCCTGGACACGATTAACCAGCGGGAGCGCAGGGGAGCAGTACTTC. Amino acids: CAWTRLTSGSAGEQYF.

V is TRBV25-1 and J is TRBJ2-5, with 7 nucleotides matching TRBD1. CDR3 size: 13 residues. The germline V gene has CDR1 MGHDK and CDR2 SYGVNS. With 6 bases clipped from V and 9 bases from J, the junction kept 10 bases outside the gene matches. The CDR3 DNA is TGTGCCAGCAGGGGGACAGCCGAGGGGGCCCAGTACTTC. Translated, it gives CASRGTAEGAQYF.

The rearrangement links TRBV2 to TRBJ2-3; a weak D match, TRBD1 (6 bases). V lost 8 bases and J lost 0, with 6 bases in between. Per the germline V gene, CDR1 is SNHLY and CDR2 is FYNNEI. This CDR3 is built from 12 residues. This CDR3 is CASQGSTDTQYF. In nucleotides, the CDR3 is TGTGCCAGCCAGGGGAGCACAGATACGCAGTATTTT.

The table lists this clone with a few counts. CDR3 residues: CASSYSTEWRNTEAFF. The CDR3 nucleotides read TGTGCCAGCAGTTACTCGACTGAATGGAGGAACACTGAAGCTTTCTTT. The V gene is TRBV6-5, the J gene TRBJ1-1; D uncertain. Trimming removed 0 bases from V and 1 base from J, with 12 bases in between. The germline CDR1 and CDR2 sequences are MNHEY and SVGAGI. This CDR3 has 16 amino acids.

This chain joins TRBV6-5 and TRBJ2-3, with D maybe TRBD2 (6 bases). The CDR3 length is 14 residues. Germline V lookup: CDR1 MNHEY, CDR2 SVGAGI. Trimming pared 6 bases from V and 3 bases from J, leaving 13 bases between. In DNA form, the CDR3 reads TGTGCCAGCAGCCTGGGGGAGGAGACAGATACGCAGTATTTT. It translates to CASSLGEETDTQYF.

In its sample, this clone was seen a few times. The chain has TRBV11-2 and TRBJ2-1, with a weak D call TRBD1 (5 bases). The CDR3 is made up of 13 amino acids. The germline gives CDR1 SGHAT, CDR2 FQNNGV. Trimming left V 2 bases short and J 5 bases short, with 7 bases between. CDR3 nucleotide sequence: TGTGCCAGCAGCTTACCAGGGAACAATGAGCAGTTCTTC. It yields the protein CASSLPGNNEQFF.

The chain has TRBV6-5 and TRBJ2-7, with D possibly being TRBD2 (6 bases). Trimming took 2 bases from V and 2 from J, leaving 13 bases between them. CDR1 and CDR2 (germline): MNHEY, SVGAGI. The CDR3 sequence is 15 residues long. The CDR3 region has the DNA TGTGCCAGCAGTTACCCCCAGGGAGGTACCTACGAGCAGTACTTC. Translating it yields CASSYPQGGTYEQYF.

This chain connects TRBV9 to TRBJ2-7; TRBD2 aligns across 9 bases. After removal of 3 bases from V and 6 bases from J, the junction contained 10 bases not matched to a gene. In germline, CDR1 is SGDLS, CDR2 YYNGEE. The CDR3 is 15 residues long. DNA for the CDR3: TGTGCCAGCAGCGAGGAGACTAGCGGCATACCCGAGCAGTACTTC. Translating it yields CASSEETSGIPEQYF.

This chain links TRBV9 with TRBJ2-5; TRBD2 matches at 7 bases. The germline V gene has CDR1 SGDLS and CDR2 YYNGEE. This CDR3 comprises 15 residues. V dropped 0 bases and J dropped 6; count of bases not matched to a gene: 8. DNA of the CDR3: TGTGCCAGCAGCGTAGATGGCGGGAGCACGAAGACCCAGTACTTC. Protein sequence: CASSVDGGSTKTQYF.

The chain has TRBV6-5 and TRBJ1-2; D not resolved. Trimming cost V 0 bases and J 5 bases, with 10 bases left between them. The CDR3 spans 14 residues. From germline, CDR1 is MNHEY and CDR2 SVGAGI. The CDR3 DNA follows: TGTGCCAGCAGTTACTCCGGAAGAGCGTATGGCTACACCTTC. Translation: CASSYSGRAYGYTF.

The chain uses TRBV29-1 and TRBJ2-1; possibly TRBD2 for D (6 bases). Trimming took off 5 bases at V and 8 bases at J, with 7 bases between the two ends. Germline values: CDR1 SQVTM, CDR2 ANQGSEA. This CDR3 region has 10 residues. The CDR3 sequence: CSVWRDEQFF. CDR3 coding DNA: TGCAGCGTTTGGAGGGATGAGCAGTTCTTC.

V is TRBV18 and J is TRBJ2-7; perhaps TRBD2 as D (5 bases). The CDR3 sequence is 12 residues long. Germline CDR1 is KGHSH and CDR2 is LQKENI. The V gene lost 6 bases and the J gene lost 5 bases, with 11 bases spanning the gap. This chain's CDR3 is CASSPGNHEQYF. The CDR3 DNA reads TGTGCCAGCTCCCCGGGGAATCACGAGCAGTACTTC.

The rearrangement joins TRBV27 to TRBJ1-3; no clear D. Trimming pared 5 bases from V and 2 bases from J, leaving 7 bases between. This CDR3 contains 13 residues. The germline V gene has CDR1 MNHEY and CDR2 SMNVEV (reference sequence). CDR3 in amino acids: CASSAVAGNTIYF. The DNA for the CDR3 is TGTGCCAGCAGTGCGGTAGCTGGAAACACCATATATTTT.

V is TRBV5-1 and J is TRBJ2-7; 10 positions match TRBD1. The CDR3 totals 14 residues. J lost 6 bases, V lost 0 bases, and 3 bases had no gene match. The germline V gene has CDR1 SGHRS and CDR2 YFSETQ. This CDR3 is CASSLGGQGREQYF. The CDR3 bases are TGCGCCAGCAGCTTGGGGGGACAGGGGCGCGAGCAGTACTTC.

The rearrangement uses TRBV5-4 and TRBJ2-1, with a tentative D call TRBD2 (5 bases). The CDR3 length is 15 residues. Trimming cost V 1 base and J 9 bases, with 17 bases left between them. Germline assignment: CDR1 SGHNT and CDR2 YYREEE (reference sequence). CDR3 nucleotides: TGTGCCAGCAGCTTGTTAATGGGAGTGAGTGTTGAGCAGTTCTTC. Its protein product is CASSLLMGVSVEQFF.

This sequence joins TRBV5-4 and TRBJ2-1; D is unresolved. The V and J ends lost 4 bases and 6 bases respectively, with 8 bases between them. This CDR3 has 12 amino acids. Per germline, CDR1 SGHNT and CDR2 YYREEE (reference sequence). This CDR3 reads CASSRGPNEQFF. CDR3 DNA sequence: TGTGCCAGCAGCCGCGGCCCCAATGAGCAGTTCTTC.

This sequence joins TRBV5-1 and TRBJ2-2; D perhaps matches TRBD2 (6 bases). CDR1 and CDR2 from the germline V gene are SGHRS and YFSETQ. Trimming pared 5 bases from V and 0 bases from J, leaving 8 bases between. The CDR3 sequence is 14 residues long. In DNA, the CDR3 is TGCGCCAGCAGACTAGCAGCGAACACCGGGGAGCTGTTTTTT. Translated: CASRLAANTGELFF.

The chain combines TRBV6-1 with TRBJ1-5; unclear D gene. Trimming cost V 1 base and J 0 bases, with 7 bases left between them. The CDR3 is made up of 15 amino acids. In germline, CDR1 is MNHNS, CDR2 SASEGT. CDR3 sequence: CASSEGRFSNQPQHF. CDR3 nucleotides: TGTGCCAGCAGTGAAGGCAGATTTAGCAATCAGCCCCAGCATTTT.